The 18 T cell receptor beta chains in this list originate from one sample, sequenced in a study of vaccination effects on CD4 cells after COVID-19. Before any sequencing was done, the ViraFEST assay used viral peptide pools to expand antigen-specific CD4+ T cells. Isolating CD4+ T cells followed about 11 days of culture. Participants got two doses of BNT162b2 or mRNA-1273 vaccine. The protocol was immunoSEQ multiplex PCR, while the TCRdb copy is restricted to in-frame clones and leaves out a portion. The sample contains about 38,000 clones, approximately 80% of which appear only once. These receptors' targets are unknown. Sequencing was performed on CD4+ T cells from PBMCs cultured with HCoV-NL63 spike peptides, taken after COVID-19 vaccination. The source is a human donor who received a COVID-19 vaccine. Some clones in this sample may be carry-over from other donors' samples.

Only a few counts were recorded for this clone. The J gene is TRBJ1-5, the V gene TRBV19; the D is unclear. The CDR3 is 13 amino acids. The V end lost 6 bases, the J end lost 3 bases, and 9 bases lay between the germline ends. Germline-derived CDR1 and CDR2 are LNHDA and SQIVND (reference sequence). Here the CDR3 DNA reads TGTGCCAGTAGCATGGGGTCCAATCAGCCCCAGCATTTT. Translated: CASSMGSNQPQHF.

This clone was seen more than once but under ten times. The chain joins TRBV18 to TRBJ2-7; 9 bases align to TRBD1. The V gene end was trimmed by 3 bases and the J gene end by 5 bases; junction bases not matched to a gene: 11. Germline V gives CDR1 KGHSH, CDR2 LQKENI. CDR3 length equals 16 residues. Here the CDR3 reads CASSPQGQGMIDEQYV. In DNA, the CDR3 is TGTGCCAGCTCACCCCAGGGACAGGGAATGATCGACGAGCAGTACGTC.

CDR3 region: CATSDQTGAQETQYF. CDR3 DNA: TGTGCCACCAGTGACCAAACAGGGGCCCAAGAGACCCAGTACTTC. This chain connects TRBV24-1 to TRBJ2-5; 7 bases are a match to TRBD1. CDR1 and CDR2 (germline): KGHDR, SFDVKD. V dropped 4 bases and J dropped 1; count of bases not matched to a gene: 5. CDR3 size: 15 residues.

The CDR3 loop reads CASSRTGKNNQPQHF. As DNA, the CDR3 is TGTGCCAGCAGTCGAACCGGGAAAAACAATCAGCCCCAGCATTTT. V and J are TRBV9 and TRBJ1-5; D remains unclear. V lost 5 bases, J lost 3 bases, and 15 bases lay in between. Germline CDR1 SGDLS, CDR2 YYNGEE. The CDR3 is 15 amino acids.

The V call is TRBV30, the J call TRBJ2-5, with D tentatively TRBD1 (6 bases). There are 14 residues in the CDR3. CDR1 and CDR2 (germline): GTSNPN, SVGIG (reference sequence). Trimming pared 3 bases from V and 5 bases from J, leaving 16 bases between. In nucleotides, the CDR3 is TGTGCCTGGAGGGGGGACACTACCTACGAGACCCAGTACTTC. Amino acids: CAWRGDTTYETQYF.

The table lists this clone with a few counts. V is TRBV27 and J is TRBJ1-4; D not resolved. The CDR3 consists of 12 residues. V lost 0 bases to trimming and J lost 11 bases, with 7 bases between them. Germline V gene sequence: CDR1 MNHEY, CDR2 SMNVEV (reference sequence). This chain's CDR3 is CASSLSTGKLFF. As DNA, the CDR3 is TGTGCCAGCAGTTTATCGACTGGGAAACTGTTTTTT.

The gene calls are TRBV4-1 and TRBJ1-5, with a weak D call TRBD1 (5 bases). Germline-derived CDR1 and CDR2 are MGHRA and YSYEKL. This CDR3 spans 18 amino acids. V dropped 0 bases and J dropped 0 bases, with 15 bases sitting between them. CDR3 loop: CASSQDRLGGVSNQPQHF. The CDR3 nucleotides read TGCGCCAGCAGCCAAGATAGGCTCGGAGGGGTTAGCAATCAGCCCCAGCATTTT.

This clone appeared a few times. The chain combines TRBV7-2 with TRBJ2-1, with D maybe TRBD1 (5 bases). Germline CDR1 reads SGHTA; CDR2 reads FQGNSA. The CDR3 has 15 amino acids. V lost 5 bases and J lost 7, with 18 bases in between. CDR3 DNA sequence: TGTGCCAGCAGCCCACGTGGTGGGGCCGGGAATGAGCAGTTCTTC. It specifies CASSPRGGAGNEQFF.

This clone was found a few times. The J gene is TRBJ2-5, the V gene TRBV7-2; maybe TRBD2 (6 bases). Germline V lookup: CDR1 SGHTA, CDR2 FQGNSA. Deletions cut 1 base from V and 6 bases from J, with 15 bases between. The CDR3 is made up of 15 amino acids. The CDR3 loop reads CASSLVTEGGQTQYF. The DNA of the CDR3 is TGTGCCAGCAGCTTAGTGACGGAGGGTGGACAGACCCAGTACTTC.

The chain is built from TRBV5-1 and TRBJ2-3; D might be TRBD1 (5 bases). The V gene's germline CDR1 is SGHRS and CDR2 YFSETQ. V was clipped by 4 bases and J by 4 bases, with 13 bases between them. This CDR3 is 14 amino acids long. The CDR3 coding sequence is TGCGCCAGCAGCAGACCCCAGGGCCCAGATACGCAGTATTTT. Translation gives CASSRPQGPDTQYF.

The chain employs TRBV28 and TRBJ1-5; tentative D call: TRBD1 (6 bases). This CDR3 is built from 14 residues. Germline assignment: CDR1 MDHEN and CDR2 SYDVKM. Trimming removed 6 bases from V and 3 bases from J, with 12 bases in between. This chain's CDR3 is CASRQGRFNQPQHF. The DNA of the CDR3 is TGTGCCAGCAGGCAGGGGCGATTCAATCAGCCCCAGCATTTT.

The chain employs TRBV7-3 and TRBJ1-1, with D unclear. The CDR3 loop spans 13 amino acids. Looked up from germline, CDR1 is SGHTA and CDR2 is FQGTGA. The V and J ends lost 1 base and 7 bases respectively, with 10 bases between them. This CDR3 reads CASSLIPSIEAFF. DNA of the CDR3: TGTGCCAGCAGCTTAATACCGTCTATTGAAGCTTTCTTT.

V usage is TRBV6-2 or TRBV6-3 and J usage is TRBJ1-3, with a possible D match to TRBD1 (5 bases). Per germline, CDR1 MNHEY and CDR2 SVGEGT. This CDR3 has 15 amino acids. V lost 4 bases to trimming and J lost 0 bases, with 10 bases between them. The CDR3 DNA is TGTGCCAGCAGTTCCGGGACGGTCTCTGGAAACACCATATATTTT. Amino acid sequence: CASSSGTVSGNTIYF.

The V gene is TRBV6-6, the J gene TRBJ2-2, with 7 nucleotides matching TRBD1. The V and J ends lost 6 bases and 6 bases, in that order; junction bases with no gene match: 4. Germline CDR1 is MNHNY and CDR2 is SVGAGI (reference sequence). The CDR3 is made up of 13 amino acids. The CDR3 region is CASRDRISGELFF. Written as DNA, the CDR3 is TGTGCCAGCAGGGACAGGATTTCCGGGGAGCTGTTTTTT.

The chain employs TRBV11-1 and TRBJ2-6; TRBD1 is a possible D gene (6 bases). CDR3 length equals 15 residues. Germline CDR1 is SGHAT and CDR2 is FQDESV (reference sequence). V lost 5 bases, J lost 2 bases, and 10 bases lay in between. The CDR3 DNA is TGTGCCAGCAGCGGGGGCCCGCCTGGGGCCAACGTCCTGACTTTC. Translation gives CASSGGPPGANVLTF.

The count of this clone is one. The chain carries TRBV7-9 and TRBJ1-1; D is uncertain. This CDR3 comprises 13 residues. With 2 bases removed from V and 5 bases from J, the gap between germline ends came to 9 bases. CDR1 is SEHNR, CDR2 FQNEAQ, per germline (reference sequence). The DNA of the CDR3 is TGTGCCAGCAGCTTACACCGTGAAACTGAAGCTTTCTTT. It codes for CASSLHRETEAFF.

This sequence joins TRBV24-1 and TRBJ1-4; D is possibly TRBD1 (5 bases). Trimming pared 2 bases from V and 5 bases from J, leaving 11 bases between. Germline V gives CDR1 KGHDR, CDR2 SFDVKD. The CDR3 loop spans 15 amino acids. Here the CDR3 reads CATSDSGAGNEKLFF. The CDR3 region has the DNA TGTGCCACCAGTGATTCTGGGGCCGGGAATGAAAAACTGTTTTTT.

This chain uses TRBV5-6 with TRBJ1-1; 7 bases match TRBD1. The CDR3 sequence is 14 residues long. Germline trimming cut 4 bases from V and 0 bases from J; bases unmatched to any gene: 3. Germline CDR1 SGHDT, CDR2 YYEEEE. For the CDR3, the DNA is TGTGCCAGCAGCCCAGGGGGGCTGAACACTGAAGCTTTCTTT. It codes for CASSPGGLNTEAFF.